This T cell receptor (beta chain) emerged from a study of blood T cell repertoires in COVID-19. At the level of the study: Both acute and convalescent COVID-19 samples were obtained from the United States, Italy and Spain. T cells, B-cell-depleted T cells, or PBMCs provided the cDNA or gDNA that served as material.

This clone was seen more than once but under ten times. V shed 0 bases and J shed 4 bases, with 9 bases lying between them. The CDR3 spans 14 residues. CDR1 and CDR2 (germline): SGHNT, YENEEA. In the authors' workflow: Reference gene primer amplification yielded estimated nucleated cell counts. Generated by immunoSEQ multiplex PCR, the TCRdb table keeps only in-frame clones and is missing some. The V and J calls and clone size were taken over from that table, and D and trimming were inferred from the DNA. The sample lists over 55,000 clones; 75% to 85% were seen once. V is TRBV11-3 and J is TRBJ1-1, with D hard to call. The sequence derives from a man in his fifties with acute or convalescent COVID-19. Specimen: peripheral blood. The CDR3 is CASSLDAGSTEAFF. The CDR3 nucleotides are TGTGCCAGCAGCTTAGATGCGGGGTCCACTGAAGCTTTCTTT.